Listed below are T cell receptor beta chains from one sample, sequenced in a study of T cell responses to AZD1222 COVID-19 vaccine. The table came from immunoSEQ multiplex PCR; TCRdb's copy has only in-frame clones and leaves some out. The table includes about 140,000 clones, 80% to 90% detected once. The source material was peripheral blood, sampled on day 0 of AZD1222 vaccination. Receptors were obtained from an adult in good health. The CDR3 runs from the conserved cysteine through the conserved F or W. The order of the fields is V gene, D gene, clone size, J gene, CDR3 DNA, CDR3 protein. The D gene is left open where the match is weak. Not all rows give a size; the values are once, few, many and, for expanded clones, a class.

v_gene: TRBV14; d_gene: TRBD2; abundance: -; j_gene: TRBJ2-1; CDR3nt: TGTGCCACCGGACAACTTACTAGCGGATTATACAATGAGCAGTTCTTC; CDR3aa: CATGQLTSGLYNEQFF
v_gene: TRBV10-2; d_gene: -; abundance: -; j_gene: TRBJ2-6; CDR3nt: TGCGCCAGCAGTGAGGGGTTTGGGGCCAACGTCCTGACTTTC; CDR3aa: CASSEGFGANVLTF
v_gene: TRBV9; d_gene: -; abundance: -; j_gene: TRBJ2-5; CDR3nt: TGTGCCAGTAGTCCGAGCGGACAAGAGACCCAGTACTTC; CDR3aa: CASSPSGQETQYF
v_gene: TRBV18; d_gene: -; abundance: -; j_gene: TRBJ1-1; CDR3nt: TGTGCCAGCTCACCACGGGAGGGGGGAATGAACACTGAAGCTTTCTTT; CDR3aa: CASSPREGGMNTEAFF
v_gene: TRBV5-1; d_gene: TRBD1; abundance: -; j_gene: TRBJ2-7; CDR3nt: TGCGCCAGCAGCTCGACGACCCGGGACAGGGTCTACGAGCAGTACTTC; CDR3aa: CASSSTTRDRVYEQYF
v_gene: TRBV29-1; d_gene: -; abundance: -; j_gene: TRBJ1-4; CDR3nt: TGCAGCGTTGAGCGGGCAGGGGCCGCCACTAATGAAAAACTGTTTTTT; CDR3aa: CSVERAGAATNEKLFF
v_gene: TRBV7-2; d_gene: -; abundance: -; j_gene: TRBJ2-5; CDR3nt: TGTGCCAGCACCGCCTACAAGGGGTTTTGGGAGACCCAGTACTTC; CDR3aa: CASTAYKGFWETQYF
v_gene: TRBV7-9; d_gene: -; abundance: -; j_gene: TRBJ2-1; CDR3nt: TGTGCCAGCAGCTTAAGTCTTATCTACAATGAGCAGTTCTTC; CDR3aa: CASSLSLIYNEQFF
v_gene: TRBV19; d_gene: TRBD2; abundance: -; j_gene: TRBJ2-3; CDR3nt: TGTGCCAGTAGTCTGTCCGCGGGAGAGGGGACGCAGTATTTT; CDR3aa: CASSLSAGEGTQYF
v_gene: TRBV5-4; d_gene: -; abundance: few; j_gene: TRBJ2-7; CDR3nt: TGTGCCAGCAGCTTGGTACCGGAGCGCGAGCAGTACTTC; CDR3aa: CASSLVPEREQYF
v_gene: TRBV3-1/TRBV3-2; d_gene: TRBD2; abundance: few; j_gene: TRBJ2-1; CDR3nt: TGTGCCAGCAGCCTCCAAGCGGGAGAGGTAAATGAGCAGTTCTTC; CDR3aa: CASSLQAGEVNEQFF
v_gene: TRBV30; d_gene: TRBD1; abundance: -; j_gene: TRBJ1-1; CDR3nt: TGTGCCTGGAGTGTACCCCCCCTCAGGCGGACAGGGAGAATCGGGTACACTGAAGCTTTCTTT; CDR3aa: CAWSVPPLRRTGRIGYTEAFF
v_gene: TRBV30; d_gene: TRBD2; abundance: -; j_gene: TRBJ2-2; CDR3nt: TGTGCCTGGAGTGTACCCCGGGGACTAGCAGTCACCGGGGAGCTGTTTTTT; CDR3aa: CAWSVPRGLAVTGELFF
v_gene: TRBV14; d_gene: -; abundance: -; j_gene: TRBJ2-7; CDR3nt: TGTGCCAGCAGCTATACCTCCTACGAGCAGTACTTC; CDR3aa: CASSYTSYEQYF
v_gene: TRBV6-5; d_gene: -; abundance: -; j_gene: TRBJ2-6; CDR3nt: TGTGCCAGCAGTCCTTCAGGGTTAGGGGCCAACGTCCTGACTTTC; CDR3aa: CASSPSGLGANVLTF
v_gene: TRBV15; d_gene: -; abundance: -; j_gene: TRBJ1-1; CDR3nt: TGTGCCACCAGACCCGGAGGGGTCGGGGCTGAAGCTTTCTTT; CDR3aa: CATRPGGVGAEAFF
v_gene: TRBV30; d_gene: -; abundance: -; j_gene: TRBJ2-7; CDR3nt: TGTGCCTGGAAGAAAGGGGACCACTCCTACGAGCAGTACTTC; CDR3aa: CAWKKGDHSYEQYF
v_gene: TRBV11-2; d_gene: TRBD2; abundance: -; j_gene: TRBJ2-7; CDR3nt: TGTGCCAGCAGCTTTAGTGGCGGGAGCTACGAGCAGTACTTC; CDR3aa: CASSFSGGSYEQYF
v_gene: TRBV6-5; d_gene: -; abundance: -; j_gene: TRBJ1-1; CDR3nt: TGTGCCAGCAGTTACTCGAGGGGGGTAGGGACTGAAGCTTTCTTT; CDR3aa: CASSYSRGVGTEAFF
v_gene: TRBV25-1; d_gene: TRBD1; abundance: -; j_gene: TRBJ1-4; CDR3nt: TGTGCCAGCAGTGAATACCGGACAGGGCGCGGAACTAATGAAAAACTGTTTTTT; CDR3aa: CASSEYRTGRGTNEKLFF
v_gene: TRBV6-2/TRBV6-3; d_gene: TRBD1; abundance: -; j_gene: TRBJ1-2; CDR3nt: TGTGCCAGCAGCCAGGGGGCTGGCTACACCTTC; CDR3aa: CASSQGAGYTF
v_gene: TRBV7-9; d_gene: TRBD2; abundance: -; j_gene: TRBJ2-5; CDR3nt: TGTGCCAGCTTCTTTGGGGGACTAGCGGGAGTTTATCAAGAGACCCAGTACTTC; CDR3aa: CASFFGGLAGVYQETQYF
v_gene: TRBV28; d_gene: -; abundance: -; j_gene: TRBJ1-1; CDR3nt: TGTGCCAGCAGTGACAGATTGAACACTGAAGCTTTCTTT; CDR3aa: CASSDRLNTEAFF
v_gene: TRBV27; d_gene: -; abundance: -; j_gene: TRBJ1-5; CDR3nt: TGTGCCAGCAGTTTATTTGCCAATCAGCCCCAGCATTTT; CDR3aa: CASSLFANQPQHF
v_gene: TRBV13; d_gene: -; abundance: -; j_gene: TRBJ1-1; CDR3nt: TGTGCCAGCAGCTTAGAGGCAGAGAACACTGAAGCTTTCTTT; CDR3aa: CASSLEAENTEAFF
v_gene: TRBV7-9; d_gene: -; abundance: once; j_gene: TRBJ1-4; CDR3nt: TGTGCCAGCAGCTTAGGGGCCAGCCAGGGTGAAAAACTGTTTTTT; CDR3aa: CASSLGASQGEKLFF
v_gene: TRBV12-3/TRBV12-4; d_gene: -; abundance: few; j_gene: TRBJ1-2; CDR3nt: TGTGCCAGCAGCCACACCAACCCCTGGGGCTACACCTTC; CDR3aa: CASSHTNPWGYTF
v_gene: TRBV12-3/TRBV12-4; d_gene: -; abundance: -; j_gene: TRBJ1-1; CDR3nt: TGTGCCAGCAGGTCCACCGGGGGAGGGGAAGCTTTCTTT; CDR3aa: CASRSTGGGEAFF
v_gene: TRBV30; d_gene: -; abundance: -; j_gene: TRBJ2-5; CDR3nt: TGTGCCTGGAGTGTAGTTGGGGGCGAAGAGACCCAGTACTTC; CDR3aa: CAWSVVGGEETQYF
v_gene: TRBV5-4; d_gene: TRBD2; abundance: -; j_gene: TRBJ2-7; CDR3nt: TGTGCCAGCAGCTTGCGGGAGGGGCTACTCGAGCAGTACTTC; CDR3aa: CASSLREGLLEQYF
v_gene: TRBV12-3/TRBV12-4; d_gene: -; abundance: -; j_gene: TRBJ2-1; CDR3nt: TGTGCCAGCAGCCAGATCATCGAGCAGCAGTTCTTC; CDR3aa: CASSQIIEQQFF
v_gene: TRBV19; d_gene: TRBD1; abundance: -; j_gene: TRBJ1-4; CDR3nt: TGTGCCAGTAGTACGCAGGGGGCCCAACTGTTTTTT; CDR3aa: CASSTQGAQLFF
v_gene: TRBV4-1; d_gene: -; abundance: -; j_gene: TRBJ1-1; CDR3nt: TGCGCCAGCAGCCAAGGGCCGGGCAGGGGTGAAGCTTTCTTT; CDR3aa: CASSQGPGRGEAFF
v_gene: TRBV7-9; d_gene: -; abundance: -; j_gene: TRBJ1-5; CDR3nt: TGTGCCAGCAGCCGGGACACTCAGCCCCAGCATTTT; CDR3aa: CASSRDTQPQHF
v_gene: TRBV29-1; d_gene: TRBD2; abundance: -; j_gene: TRBJ2-7; CDR3nt: TGCAGCGCGATCGCTAGCGGAATATACGAGCAGTACTTC; CDR3aa: CSAIASGIYEQYF
v_gene: TRBV2; d_gene: -; abundance: once; j_gene: TRBJ1-1; CDR3nt: TGTGCCAGCAGTGGGGGGAGGACTGAAGCTTTCTTT; CDR3aa: CASSGGRTEAFF
v_gene: TRBV5-4; d_gene: TRBD2; abundance: -; j_gene: TRBJ2-2; CDR3nt: TGTGCCAGCAGCCCTCAGCGGGGATACACCGGGGAGCTGTTTTTT; CDR3aa: CASSPQRGYTGELFF
v_gene: TRBV4-1; d_gene: -; abundance: once; j_gene: TRBJ2-7; CDR3nt: TGCGCCAGCAGCCAAGATGCGACGTGGTTAGGGGAGCAGTACTTC; CDR3aa: CASSQDATWLGEQYF
v_gene: TRBV30; d_gene: TRBD1; abundance: -; j_gene: TRBJ1-1; CDR3nt: TGTGCCTGGAGGACAAGACAGGGGGTATGGACTGAAGCTTTCTTT; CDR3aa: CAWRTRQGVWTEAFF
v_gene: TRBV12-3/TRBV12-4; d_gene: -; abundance: -; j_gene: TRBJ1-3; CDR3nt: TGTGCCAGCAGTCGCAACGGAAACACCATATATTTT; CDR3aa: CASSRNGNTIYF
v_gene: TRBV5-1; d_gene: TRBD2; abundance: -; j_gene: TRBJ2-1; CDR3nt: TGCGCCAGCAGCTTGGCTAGCGGGAGAAATGAGCAGTTCTTC; CDR3aa: CASSLASGRNEQFF
v_gene: TRBV30; d_gene: TRBD1; abundance: -; j_gene: TRBJ1-5; CDR3nt: TGTGCCTGGAGTACAGGGGTCGATCAGCCCCAGCATTTT; CDR3aa: CAWSTGVDQPQHF
v_gene: TRBV9; d_gene: TRBD2; abundance: once; j_gene: TRBJ2-1; CDR3nt: TGTGCCAGCAGCGCCCTTAGCGGGAGAAAGGGCGAGCAGTTCTTC; CDR3aa: CASSALSGRKGEQFF
v_gene: TRBV28; d_gene: -; abundance: -; j_gene: TRBJ1-6; CDR3nt: TGTGCCAGCTTCAGCAGTTTGGGGCGCATGGATTCACCCCTCCACTTT; CDR3aa: CASFSSLGRMDSPLHF
v_gene: TRBV28; d_gene: TRBD2; abundance: -; j_gene: TRBJ2-1; CDR3nt: TGTGCCAGCAGTCTCCAGCGGGAGGGGCAGTTCTTC; CDR3aa: CASSLQREGQFF
v_gene: TRBV19; d_gene: -; abundance: -; j_gene: TRBJ1-5; CDR3nt: TGTGCCAGTAGTATAGAACGAATTCAGCCCCAGCATTTT; CDR3aa: CASSIERIQPQHF
v_gene: TRBV3-1/TRBV3-2; d_gene: -; abundance: -; j_gene: TRBJ1-6; CDR3nt: TGTGCCAGCAGCCGTCGCCTGGGCCGTGAGTCACCCCTCCACTTT; CDR3aa: CASSRRLGRESPLHF
v_gene: TRBV7-8; d_gene: TRBD1; abundance: -; j_gene: TRBJ2-5; CDR3nt: TGTGCCAGCAGCTATAACAGGGGGCTGGAGACCCAGTACTTC; CDR3aa: CASSYNRGLETQYF
v_gene: TRBV19; d_gene: -; abundance: -; j_gene: TRBJ1-1; CDR3nt: TGTGCCAGTAGTATAAGGGGTCAGGGTATAATGAACACTGAAGCTTTCTTT; CDR3aa: CASSIRGQGIMNTEAFF
v_gene: TRBV10-3; d_gene: -; abundance: -; j_gene: TRBJ1-3; CDR3nt: TGTGCCATCAGTGAGTCTGACAGGCTCCCTGGAAACACCATATATTTT; CDR3aa: CAISESDRLPGNTIYF
v_gene: TRBV28; d_gene: -; abundance: few; j_gene: TRBJ1-2; CDR3nt: TGTGCCAGCAGCCCACCAGGGGTACACTATGGCTACACCTTC; CDR3aa: CASSPPGVHYGYTF
v_gene: TRBV6-1; d_gene: -; abundance: few; j_gene: TRBJ2-7; CDR3nt: TGTGCCAGCAGTGAGGCGGACGGACGCCAGGGCGAGCAGTACTTC; CDR3aa: CASSEADGRQGEQYF
v_gene: TRBV30; d_gene: -; abundance: -; j_gene: TRBJ1-6; CDR3nt: TGTGCCTGGAGTTTAGAGAACCAGGATAGTTCACCCCTCCACTTT; CDR3aa: CAWSLENQDSSPLHF
v_gene: TRBV28; d_gene: -; abundance: -; j_gene: TRBJ1-3; CDR3nt: TGTGCCAGCAGGACGGGGTTCTCTGGAAACACCATATATTTT; CDR3aa: CASRTGFSGNTIYF
v_gene: TRBV4-3; d_gene: TRBD2; abundance: -; j_gene: TRBJ2-3; CDR3nt: TGCGCCAGCAGCCAAGGCGGCTCTAGCGGGAGTGATACGCAGTATTTT; CDR3aa: CASSQGGSSGSDTQYF
v_gene: TRBV28; d_gene: TRBD1; abundance: -; j_gene: TRBJ1-5; CDR3nt: TGTGCCAGCAGTTCGGGACAGGGGGCCTATCAGCCCCAGCATTTT; CDR3aa: CASSSGQGAYQPQHF
v_gene: TRBV30; d_gene: -; abundance: -; j_gene: TRBJ2-1; CDR3nt: TGTGCCCGGGACACCCCGTACAATGAGCAGTTCTTC; CDR3aa: CARDTPYNEQFF
v_gene: TRBV18; d_gene: -; abundance: -; j_gene: TRBJ2-7; CDR3nt: TGTGCCAGCTCACCTCGTCGGGACTACGAGCAGTACTTC; CDR3aa: CASSPRRDYEQYF
v_gene: TRBV11-2; d_gene: -; abundance: few; j_gene: TRBJ1-3; CDR3nt: TGTGCCAGCAGCTCGACACCAGGAAACACCATATATTTT; CDR3aa: CASSSTPGNTIYF